The entry below gives a single T cell receptor (beta chain) sequence along with its context. Its antigen remains unknown. Sequencing was performed with immunoSEQ multiplex PCR; in TCRdb, only in-frame clones are kept and a portion is missing. The data show around 170,000 clones, about 88% seen once. This CDR3 comprises 16 residues. Germline assignment: CDR1 MGHRA and CDR2 YSYEKL. Trimming left V 2 bases short and J 3 bases short, with 17 bases between. Time point denoted: blood 4 weeks post-SBRT, at nephrectomy. The treatment denotes: 15 Gy SBRT to primary tumor, nephrectomy 4 weeks later. Nephrectomy followed 15 Gy stereotactic body radiation by 4 weeks. Radiation-treated patients gave blood at baseline, week 2 and week 4. The data are from a study of radiation and T cells in renal cell carcinoma. Study-wide findings and caveats: From baseline, blood top tumor clonotypes peaked at 2 weeks post-radiation.

The V and J genes are TRBV4-1 and TRBJ2-7; D perhaps matches TRBD1 (6 bases). The sequence was collected from a woman in her forties or fifties with renal cell carcinoma. Sequenced here: blood, sampled from a patient whose treatment included radiotherapy and nephrectomy. The CDR3 sequence: CASSQFVTGIFYEQYF. CDR3 bases: TGCGCCAGCAGCCAATTCGTTACAGGGATCTTCTACGAGCAGTACTTC.